A selection of T cell receptor beta chains follows, all from one sample in a study of blood T cell repertoires in COVID-19. TCRdb's copy holds only in-frame clones and misses some; the assay was immunoSEQ multiplex PCR. The sample holds roughly 400,000 clones, nearly 90% seen once. Sequencing used PBMCs or T cells enriched from blood (not recorded which). The origin of the receptors is a middle-aged woman with acute COVID-19. The CDR3 runs from the conserved cysteine through the conserved F or W. The order of the fields is J gene, D gene, V gene, clone size, CDR3 DNA, CDR3 protein. A D gene is named only where the DNA matches it firmly. Size is omitted from some rows. Given values are once, few, many or a class for expanded clones.

TRBJ1-5	NA	TRBV7-8	NA	TGTGCCAGCAGCTTAGTGCCGGGGAATAGCAATCAGCCCCAGCATTTT	CASSLVPGNSNQPQHF
TRBJ1-2	NA	TRBV4-1	NA	TGCGCCAGCAGCCAAGGGTCGGGGGGCGGGTATGGCTACACCTTC	CASSQGSGGGYGYTF
TRBJ2-7	NA	TRBV5-1	NA	TGCGCCAGCACCTACACAACAGGGCCCTACGAGCAGTACTTC	CASTYTTGPYEQYF
TRBJ2-7	NA	TRBV7-2	NA	TGTGCCAGCAGCTTAGCGGTCGGCTACGAGCAGTACTTC	CASSLAVGYEQYF
TRBJ1-1	NA	TRBV20-1	NA	TGCAGTGCTAGGGGGCCCACTGAAGCTTTCTTT	CSARGPTEAFF
TRBJ2-1	NA	TRBV15	NA	TGTGCCACCAGCAGAGCCCGGGGAAGCTCCTACAATGAGCAGTTCTTC	CATSRARGSSYNEQFF
TRBJ2-4	NA	TRBV5-6	NA	TGTGCCAGCAGCTTGACAGGGAGTAAAAACATTCAGTACTTC	CASSLTGSKNIQYF
TRBJ1-5	NA	TRBV30	NA	TGTGCCTGGGTGAACAGGGTTGGGCAGCCCCAGCATTTT	CAWVNRVGQPQHF
TRBJ1-5	NA	TRBV5-5	few	TGTGCCAGCAGCTTGCATCTCGGGGGCAATCAGCCCCAGCATTTT	CASSLHLGGNQPQHF
TRBJ1-1	NA	TRBV12-3/TRBV12-4	few	TGTGCCAGCAGTATCCCACAGGGATCAGCTTTCTTT	CASSIPQGSAFF
TRBJ2-7	NA	TRBV4-1	NA	TGCGCCAGCAGCCAAGCAGGCGCAGCCTACGAGCAGTACTTC	CASSQAGAAYEQYF
TRBJ1-2	TRBD1	TRBV19	NA	TGTGCCAGTAGAACAGGGGCTGGCTACACCTTC	CASRTGAGYTF
TRBJ1-3	TRBD1	TRBV11-2	once	TGTGCCAGCAGCGGCTGGGACAGAACCTCTGGAAACACCATATATTTT	CASSGWDRTSGNTIYF
TRBJ1-1	TRBD1	TRBV9	NA	TGTGCCAGCAGCCCCCAACAGGGGCTCACTGAAGCTTTCTTT	CASSPQQGLTEAFF
TRBJ1-3	NA	TRBV20-1	NA	TGCAGTGCTAGTGTTAGGGTGGGCGGGCCCTCTGGAAACACCATATATTTT	CSASVRVGGPSGNTIYF
TRBJ2-3	TRBD1	TRBV4-1	NA	TGCGCCAGCAGCCATGGACAGGGGCCCACAGATACGCAGTATTTT	CASSHGQGPTDTQYF
TRBJ1-3	NA	TRBV10-1	once	TGCGCCAAACAGGACTACTCTGGAAACACCATATATTTT	CAKQDYSGNTIYF
TRBJ1-1	NA	TRBV21-1	NA	TGTGCCAGCAGCAGACCCGGACCGGGGAGCACTGAAGCTTTCTTT	CASSRPGPGSTEAFF
TRBJ2-1	TRBD2	TRBV11-3	NA	TGTGCCAGCAGCTTAGGGGGACTAGCGAGCAATGAGCAGTTCTTC	CASSLGGLASNEQFF
TRBJ1-1	NA	TRBV5-4	once	TGTGCCAGCAGCTTAGAGGGGGTGAGGACTGAAGCTTTCTTT	CASSLEGVRTEAFF
TRBJ2-7	NA	TRBV11-2	NA	TGTGCCAGCAGCGCGGGCCTCTACGAGCAGTACTTC	CASSAGLYEQYF
TRBJ1-5	NA	TRBV6-5	NA	TGTGCCAGCAGCTCTTCCAGGGGAAATCAGCCCCAGCATTTT	CASSSSRGNQPQHF
TRBJ1-3	NA	TRBV20-1	NA	TGCAGTGCTAGTAACAGGGCCGGAAACACCATATATTTT	CSASNRAGNTIYF
TRBJ1-5	TRBD1	TRBV20-1	NA	TGCGCCGTAGGGGGCTATCAGCCCCAGCATTTT	CAVGGYQPQHF
TRBJ2-1	NA	TRBV14	once	TGTGCCAGCAGCCAAGGAGACTACAATGAGCAGTTCTTC	CASSQGDYNEQFF
TRBJ1-3	NA	TRBV5-1	NA	TGCGCCAGCAGCTTGGCGGGGGGCTCTGGAAACACCATATATTTT	CASSLAGGSGNTIYF
TRBJ1-2	NA	TRBV5-4	NA	TGTGCCAGCAGCTTGGACAGTAACTATGGCTACACCTTC	CASSLDSNYGYTF
TRBJ1-4	NA	TRBV5-1	NA	TGCGCCAGCAGCTTGGGACAGCATAATGAAAAACTGTTTTTT	CASSLGQHNEKLFF
TRBJ2-5	NA	TRBV13	NA	TGTGCCAGCAGCGCTCCGGCCGGAGACCGAACCCAGTACTTC	CASSAPAGDRTQYF
TRBJ2-1	TRBD2	TRBV9	NA	TGTGCCAGCAGCGGAACAACTAGCGCGAGCTACAATGAGCAGTTCTTC	CASSGTTSASYNEQFF
TRBJ1-1	NA	TRBV18	NA	TGTGCCAGCTCACCAAGAGGGTCTGACACTGAAGCTTTCTTT	CASSPRGSDTEAFF
TRBJ2-7	TRBD1	TRBV7-6	once	TGTGCCAGCAGCCAAGGGGCGGGGACAGGGTCCGAGCAGTACTTC	CASSQGAGTGSEQYF
TRBJ2-5	TRBD2	TRBV3-1/TRBV3-2	NA	TGTGCCAGCAGCCAGAGGACTAGCGGGGCCCAAGAGACCCAGTACTTC	CASSQRTSGAQETQYF
TRBJ1-1	NA	TRBV19	NA	TGTGCCAGTAGTATAGGACGGACTCAAGCTTTCTTT	CASSIGRTQAFF
TRBJ2-7	TRBD1	TRBV10-3	NA	TGTGCCATCACCACTTTTCGGGACAGGGTCGCCTACGAGCAGTACTTC	CAITTFRDRVAYEQYF
TRBJ2-7	NA	TRBV3-1/TRBV3-2	NA	TGTGCCAGCAGCCAAGTTGCAGGGGCCTACGAGCAGTACTTC	CASSQVAGAYEQYF
TRBJ2-3	NA	TRBV6-1	NA	TGTGCCAGCAGTGCCTTCAGTAACCCCTCGGGTGTAGATACGCAGTATTTT	CASSAFSNPSGVDTQYF